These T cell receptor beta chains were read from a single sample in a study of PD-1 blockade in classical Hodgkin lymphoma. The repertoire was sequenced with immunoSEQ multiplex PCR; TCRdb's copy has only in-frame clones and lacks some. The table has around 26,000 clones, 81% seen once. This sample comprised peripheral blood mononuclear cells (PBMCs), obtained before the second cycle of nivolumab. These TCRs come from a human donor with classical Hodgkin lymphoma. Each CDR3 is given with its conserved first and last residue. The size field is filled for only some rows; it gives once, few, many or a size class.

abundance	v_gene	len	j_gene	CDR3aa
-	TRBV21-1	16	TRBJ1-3	CASSKRQVPSGNTIYF
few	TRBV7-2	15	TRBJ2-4	CASSRGTTLGNIQYF
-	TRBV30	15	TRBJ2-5	CAWGPNAGTRETQYF
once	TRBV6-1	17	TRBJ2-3	CASSEVVGGGNTDTQYF
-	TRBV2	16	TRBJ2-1	CASTPISGRARNEQFF
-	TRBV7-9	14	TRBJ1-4	CASSQGHVNEKLFF
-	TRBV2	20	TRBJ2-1	CASRKRTLGGSPGGTNEQFF
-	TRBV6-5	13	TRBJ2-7	CASSKRGLGEQYF
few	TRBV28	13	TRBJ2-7	CASSLVGAYEQYF
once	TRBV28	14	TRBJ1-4	CASSTRGPHEKLFF
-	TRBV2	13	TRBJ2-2	CASTENPAGELFF
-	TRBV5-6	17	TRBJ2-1	CASSHPGLAGTYNEQFF
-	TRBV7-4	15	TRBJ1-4	CASSFRTATNEKLFF
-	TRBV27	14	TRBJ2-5	CASRPTLGFQTQYF
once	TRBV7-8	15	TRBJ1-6	CASSFSGRENSPLHF
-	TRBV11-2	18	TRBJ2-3	CASSLRAPGQSSTDTQYF
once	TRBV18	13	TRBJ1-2	CASSPRKDYGYTF
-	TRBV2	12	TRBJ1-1	CASNYDVSEAFF
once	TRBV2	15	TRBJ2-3	CASSQDIASTDTQYF
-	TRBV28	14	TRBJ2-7	CASTQLSSSYEQYF
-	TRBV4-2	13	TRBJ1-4	CASGGTGNEKLFF
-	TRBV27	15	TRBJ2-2	CASRRPGPNTGELFF
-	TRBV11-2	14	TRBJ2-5	CASSLGTVKETQYF
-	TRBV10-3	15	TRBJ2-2	CAISEREEGTGELFF
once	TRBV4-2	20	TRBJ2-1	CASSTRQGSSGGFQKDEQFF
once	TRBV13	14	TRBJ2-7	CASSSQGLAYEQYF
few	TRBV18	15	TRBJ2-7	CASSPPSGGRYEQYF
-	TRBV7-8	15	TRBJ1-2	CASSPQGPGNYGYTF
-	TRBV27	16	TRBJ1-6	CASNREESSYNSPLHF
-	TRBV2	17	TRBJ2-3	CASTPPGGGALGDTQYF
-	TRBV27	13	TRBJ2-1	CASSLWNRDEQFF
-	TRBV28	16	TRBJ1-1	CASSFRLGTMNTEAFF
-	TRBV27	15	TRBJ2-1	CASRRLANSYNEQFF
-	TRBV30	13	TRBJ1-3	CAWSVLGGNTIYF
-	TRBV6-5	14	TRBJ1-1	CASSWSRRGTEAFF
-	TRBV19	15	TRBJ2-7	CASSTEQGRSYEQYF
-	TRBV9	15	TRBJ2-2	CASSVAEVPTGELFF
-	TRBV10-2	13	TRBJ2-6	CASERSGANVLTF
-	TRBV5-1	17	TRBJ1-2	CASSHITIGMSGGVYTF
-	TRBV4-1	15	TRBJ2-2	CASSQADRATGELFF
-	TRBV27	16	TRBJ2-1	CASSLIGGSIYNEQFF
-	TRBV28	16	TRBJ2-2	CASSPQLAGRAAELFF
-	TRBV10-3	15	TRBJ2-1	CAINPTGGFNNEQFF
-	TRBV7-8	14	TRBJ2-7	CASSPGGLNYEQYF
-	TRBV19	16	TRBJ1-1	CASSIGKGQGRTEAFF
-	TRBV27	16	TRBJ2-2	CASRKRTSGNTGELFF
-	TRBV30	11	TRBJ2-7	CAGRTAVEWYF
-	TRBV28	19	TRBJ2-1	CASTPRAKGWLGSYNEQFF
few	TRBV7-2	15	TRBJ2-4	CASSLEPGFKNIQYF